These T cell receptor beta chains were read from a single sample in a study of response to subunit inactivated influenza vaccine. TCRdb called the RT-PCR reads again in MiXCR, with one record for every CDR3 protein. The sample holds 500,000 to 700,000 distinct CDR3 sequences, less than 25% seen once. These data were also filed under a second study, of T cells expressing NK-cell markers.

The source was CD4+ T cells sorted from PBMCs, collected approximately 12 days after vaccination. The receptors originated from a man aged 50 to 59 who received an inactivated influenza vaccine. Both conserved end residues are part of each CDR3. Fields, in order: clone size, V gene, D gene, J gene, CDR3 protein, CDR3 DNA. A D gene is named only where the DNA matches it firmly. Size is omitted from some rows. Given values are once, few, many or a class for expanded clones.

NA	TRBV5-1	TRBD2	TRBJ2-1	CASSRGVRGVTYNEQFF	TGCGCCAGCAGTCGTGGGGTGCGGGGGGTCACCTACAATGAGCAGTTCTTC
few	TRBV7-2	TRBD1	TRBJ1-1	CASSSRTGRAEAFF	TGTGCCAGCAGTTCACGGACAGGGAGGGCTGAAGCTTTCTTT
NA	TRBV10-3	TRBD1	TRBJ1-1	CAISRTGSNTEAFF	TGTGCCATCAGCCGGACAGGGTCGAACACTGAAGCTTTCTTT
NA	TRBV4-3	NA	TRBJ1-5	CASSQGVWEPQHF	TGCGCCAGCAGCCAAGGGGTCTGGGAGCCCCAGCATTTT
NA	TRBV18	NA	TRBJ2-5	CASSPPRGHDQETQYF	TGTGCCAGCTCACCACCAAGGGGTCACGACCAAGAGACCCAGTACTTC
NA	TRBV5-1	TRBD2	TRBJ2-1	CASSLSSGGADEQFF	TGCGCCAGCAGCTTGAGTAGCGGGGGGGCCGATGAGCAGTTCTTC
many	TRBV6-2/TRBV6-3	TRBD1	TRBJ2-3	CASRDSKTSTITDTQYF	TGTGCCAGCCGGGACAGCAAGACCTCAACGATCACTGATACGCAGTATTTT
NA	TRBV5-4	TRBD2	TRBJ2-3	CASSLAGRTSGKTDTQYF	TGTGCCAGCAGCTTGGCCGGGAGGACTAGCGGGAAGACAGATACGCAGTATTTT
NA	TRBV20-1	NA	TRBJ1-5	CSAFRDSNQPQHF	TGCAGTGCTTTCCGGGACAGCAATCAGCCCCAGCATTTT
NA	TRBV24-1	NA	TRBJ1-2	CATSDQDGPAMSYTF	TGTGCCACCAGTGACCAGGACGGTCCTGCGATGAGCTACACCTTC
NA	TRBV10-3	NA	TRBJ2-5	CAISESLAGRQETQYF	TGTGCCATCAGTGAGTCATTGGCGGGGAGACAAGAGACCCAGTACTTC
many	TRBV5-8	NA	TRBJ2-3	CASSSQGKGTDTQYF	TGTGCCAGCAGTTCCCAGGGAAAAGGCACAGATACGCAGTATTTT
many	TRBV20-1	NA	TRBJ2-5	CSASSQGNQGTQYF	TGCAGTGCTAGTAGTCAGGGGAATCAAGGGACCCAGTACTTC
NA	TRBV20-1	NA	TRBJ2-1	CSAQTPRGTRVNEQFF	TGCAGTGCCCAGACCCCGCGCGGAACTAGGGTCAATGAGCAGTTCTTC
NA	TRBV15	NA	TRBJ2-1	CATRPGLSSEQFF	TGTGCCACCAGGCCGGGCCTTAGCAGTGAGCAGTTCTTC
NA	TRBV19	TRBD2	TRBJ2-5	CASSFGLAEARETQYF	TGTGCCAGTAGTTTCGGACTAGCGGAAGCCAGGGAGACCCAGTACTTC
few	TRBV19	TRBD1	TRBJ1-5	CASTGRGGGDQPQHF	TGTGCCAGTACGGGGAGAGGGGGCGGCGATCAGCCCCAGCATTTT
many	TRBV6-5	TRBD2	TRBJ2-1	CASSYWRGARYNEQFF	TGTGCCAGCAGTTACTGGCGGGGGGCGAGATACAATGAGCAGTTCTTC
few	TRBV6-1	TRBD1	TRBJ2-1	CASSRSGQDLKFF	TGTGCCAGCAGTAGGTCGGGACAGGATCTTAAGTTCTTC
NA	TRBV11-1	NA	TRBJ1-6	CASSPRPTTSVGQNSPLHF	TGTGCCAGCAGCCCTCGCCCAACAACCTCGGTCGGCCAAAATTCACCCCTCCACTTT
NA	TRBV10-3	TRBD2	TRBJ2-7	CAISEPGLASGKVGEQYF	TGTGCCATCAGTGAACCGGGACTAGCCAGCGGGAAAGTCGGCGAGCAGTACTTC
few	TRBV12-3/TRBV12-4	NA	TRBJ2-3	CASSSVGVDADTQYF	TGTGCCAGCAGCTCGGTAGGGGTAGATGCAGATACGCAGTATTTT
NA	TRBV7-2	TRBD2	TRBJ2-2	CASRRTSGSFTGELFF	TGTGCCAGCAGAAGGACTAGCGGGAGTTTTACCGGGGAGCTGTTTTTT
NA	TRBV20-1	TRBD2	TRBJ2-1	CSASGGAGVEQFF	TGCAGTGCCAGCGGGGGGGCCGGCGTCGAGCAGTTCTTC
few	TRBV3-1	TRBD2	TRBJ2-3	CASSLLPGTSDTDTQYF	TGTGCCAGCAGCCTCCTACCGGGGACTAGCGACACAGATACGCAGTATTTT
NA	TRBV6-1	NA	TRBJ2-3	CATVAGGHGTDTQYF	TGTGCCACCGTCGCCGGGGGCCATGGCACAGATACGCAGTATTTT
NA	TRBV28	NA	TRBJ2-1	CASSRDADNEQFF	TGTGCCAGCAGTCGCGACGCGGATAATGAGCAGTTCTTC
NA	TRBV6-2/TRBV6-3	NA	TRBJ1-1	CASSSLGSTEAFF	TGTGCCAGCAGTTCACTAGGGTCCACTGAAGCTTTCTTT
few	TRBV6-2/TRBV6-3	NA	TRBJ1-2	CASTQPGTDGYTF	TGTGCCAGCACCCAGCCTGGAACAGACGGCTACACCTTC
NA	TRBV20-1	NA	TRBJ2-7	CSAPKKDYEQYF	TGCAGTGCCCCCAAAAAGGACTACGAGCAGTACTTC
few	TRBV7-2	NA	TRBJ2-7	CASSLGEFGPYEQYF	TGTGCCAGCAGCTTAGGTGAATTCGGCCCCTACGAGCAGTACTTC
NA	TRBV20-1	NA	TRBJ1-6	CSAGAGGVSPLHF	TGCAGTGCGGGAGCGGGGGGCGTATCACCCCTCCACTTT
NA	TRBV5-1	NA	TRBJ2-6	CASSPRDAISGANVLTF	TGCGCCAGCAGCCCCCGGGACGCGATCTCTGGGGCCAACGTCCTGACTTTC
few	TRBV5-5	NA	TRBJ2-7	CASRSSWVGSYEQYF	TGTGCCAGCAGATCGTCCTGGGTCGGGTCCTACGAGCAGTACTTC
NA	TRBV7-9	TRBD1	TRBJ2-2	CASSRQGVSGELFF	TGTGCCAGCAGCAGACAGGGCGTAAGCGGGGAGCTGTTTTTT
NA	TRBV7-6	NA	TRBJ1-5	CASSLSAARNQPQHF	TGTGCCAGCAGCTTATCGGCGGCACGCAATCAGCCCCAGCATTTT
few	TRBV20-1	NA	TRBJ1-4	CSARVGINEKLFF	TGCAGTGCTAGAGTCGGCATTAATGAAAAACTGTTTTTT
many	TRBV18	NA	TRBJ2-5	CASSPVRQETQYF	TGTGCCAGCTCACCCGTGAGGCAAGAGACCCAGTACTTC
NA	TRBV24-1	NA	TRBJ2-5	CATPQGREETQYF	TGTGCCACCCCACAGGGAAGAGAGGAGACCCAGTACTTC
NA	TRBV14	TRBD2	TRBJ2-5	CASSQGGTSGPTWETQYF	TGTGCCAGCAGCCAAGGAGGGACTAGCGGCCCTACGTGGGAGACCCAGTACTTC
NA	TRBV28	TRBD1	TRBJ1-6	CASSTRGTGIPRALHF	TGTGCCAGCAGTACCCGCGGGACAGGCATACCCCGGGCCCTCCACTTT
NA	TRBV20-1	TRBD1	TRBJ2-5	CSAATGIWETQYF	TGCAGTGCTGCGACAGGGATTTGGGAGACCCAGTACTTC
NA	TRBV18	NA	TRBJ1-3	CASSPAGGYLEFSGNTIYF	TGTGCCAGCTCACCAGCCGGGGGCTACCTCGAATTCTCTGGAAACACCATATATTTT
few	TRBV20-1	NA	TRBJ1-1	CSANDRFLTEAFF	TGCAGTGCTAATGACAGGTTTTTGACTGAAGCTTTCTTT
many	TRBV29-1	NA	TRBJ2-3	CSAVPGGRTDTQYF	TGCAGCGCCGTCCCCGGGGGTCGAACAGATACGCAGTATTTT
NA	TRBV7-2	NA	TRBJ2-7	CASSLSPGWNEQYF	TGTGCCAGCAGCTTATCGCCGGGGTGGAACGAGCAGTACTTC
NA	TRBV25-1	NA	TRBJ1-2	CASSVRRGYGYTF	TGTGCCAGCAGTGTCCGCAGGGGCTATGGCTACACCTTC